This T cell receptor (beta chain) was obtained from a study of T-cell memory formation after mild COVID-19. About the study: Largely donor-specific sequence clusters came from two donors. Study results and limitations: Clones shrinking between day 15 and 85 showed a balanced CD4/CD8 split, and those that grew later tilted toward CD4+. Among CD4+ contracting clones, most were CM and EM, and CD8+ ones EMRA. What remained unconfirmed was the SARS-CoV-2 specificity of second-wave clones peaking on day 37.

A single record per CDR3 protein comes from TCRdb applying MiXCR to the 5' RACE reads. The sample contains around 340,000 distinct CDR3 sequences, around an eighth of which appear only once. This clonotype was recorded many times. What it binds is not known. Germline CDR1 is MDHEN and CDR2 is SYDVKM. This CDR3 is 14 amino acids long. The junction had 7 bases not matched to a gene; V was cut back by 6 bases and J by 7 bases. The receptor was isolated from a man aged 18 to 30 who had mild COVID-19 (a few samples of this study predate the infection). Cell type and time point are not known. Sequencing used PBMCs or a T cell subset sorted from them (not recorded which). The V call is TRBV28, the J call TRBJ1-5, with 9 bases matching TRBD1. This chain's CDR3 is CASRGTQGAQPQHF. The CDR3 DNA reads as TGTGCCAGCAGGGGGACACAGGGGGCCCAGCCCCAGCATTTT.